These 14 T cell receptor beta chains were all obtained from the same sample, sequenced in a study of T cells after yellow fever vaccination. MiXCR, run by TCRdb on the 5' RACE reads, gives a single entry per CDR3 protein. Of over 10,000 distinct CDR3 sequences listed, 5.8% were seen once; the top ten hold almost 0.95%. The sequencing used PBMCs, either bulk or a sorted T-cell subset (CD4+, CD8+, memory, or dextramer-sorted; not recorded which), collected on the day of the yellow fever booster vaccination. Source of these receptors: a man aged 25 to 40 who received the YFV17D yellow fever vaccine.

This clonotype showed up just a few times. The chain is built from TRBV11-2 and TRBJ2-1, with D unresolved. Trimming took off 2 bases at V and 4 bases at J, with 9 bases between the two ends. Germline lookup yields CDR1 SGHAT and CDR2 FQNNGV. This CDR3 is 14 amino acids long. CDR3 DNA: TGTGCCAGCAGCTTACTTCCGGGTTACAATGAGCAGTTCTTC. Translated, it gives CASSLLPGYNEQFF.

This clonotype was observed at least ten times. The chain links TRBV5-1 to TRBJ1-4; 9 nucleotides align to TRBD1. Germline V lookup: CDR1 SGHRS, CDR2 YFSETQ. The V segment lost 4 bases and the J segment 4 bases; nucleotides outside the gene matches: 5. The CDR3 length is 15 residues. The CDR3 coding sequence is TGCGCCAGCAGCGGCGGGACAGGGTATAATGAAAAACTGTTTTTT. The encoded protein is CASSGGTGYNEKLFF.

This clonotype has a handful of counts. A much larger clone differs from this one at a single base, so this may be a read error. The chain recombines TRBV5-1 with TRBJ2-4, with D possibly matching TRBD1 (5 bases). CDR1 is SGHRS, CDR2 YFSETQ, per germline. Trimming took off 4 bases at V and 5 bases at J, with 13 bases between the two ends. CDR3 size: 14 residues. The CDR3 DNA is TGCGCCAGCAGCGTGACGCAGGGTCAAAACATTCAGTACTTC. Translated: CASSVTQGQNIQYF.

This clonotype was seen ten or more times. The chain links TRBV20-1 to TRBJ2-1; 7 bases are shared with TRBD2. Germline V gene sequence: CDR1 DFQATT, CDR2 SNEGSKA (reference sequence). This CDR3 is built from 14 residues. CDR3 in amino acids: CSVFGGSLIYEQFF. CDR3 DNA sequence: TGCAGCGTTTTCGGCGGGAGCTTGATTTATGAGCAGTTCTTC.

Relative to its sample, this clonotype is medium-sized. CDR3 DNA sequence: TGCGCCAGCAGCCATTATATCCGGGACACTTGGAACATTCAGTACTTC. Its protein product is CASSHYIRDTWNIQYF. The chain has TRBV4-3 and TRBJ2-4; D possibly corresponds to TRBD1 (6 bases). Germline CDR1 and CDR2: LGHNA and YSLEER. V lost 3 bases and J lost 7, with 19 bases in between. This CDR3 has 16 residues.

The chain uses TRBV18 and TRBJ2-5; a weak D match, TRBD2 (6 bases). The CDR3 covers 13 residues. Germline V gives CDR1 KGHSH, CDR2 LQKENI. V lost 2 bases and J lost 3, with 7 bases in between. The CDR3 is CASSPGGKETQYF. In nucleotides, the CDR3 is TGTGCCAGCTCACCAGGCGGGAAAGAGACCCAGTACTTC.

Sample share makes this clonotype medium-sized (0.01 to 0.1%). The chain employs TRBV20-1 and TRBJ2-1; D might be TRBD1 (6 bases). Germline V gene lookup returns CDR1 DFQATT and CDR2 SNEGSKA (reference sequence). The V end was cut by 6 bases, the J end by 6 bases, with 12 bases between. The CDR3 spans 12 residues. The CDR3 spells CSARGRANEQFF. In DNA, the CDR3 is TGCAGTGCGAGGGGGAGAGCCAATGAGCAGTTCTTC.

This clonotype rates as medium-sized (0.01 to 0.1%). This chain joins TRBV29-1 and TRBJ2-1; the D is unclear. The V end lost 4 bases, the J end lost 7 bases, and 11 bases lay between the germline ends. Germline CDR1 reads SQVTM; CDR2 reads ANQGSEA. This CDR3 contains 12 residues. CDR3 DNA sequence: TGCAGCGTTGGGGCCAGATCAAATGAGCAGTTCTTC. Its translation: CSVGARSNEQFF.

In this sample, this clonotype is medium-sized. Relative to the germline gene, one junction end is altered; a read error may explain this. V is TRBV4-3 and J is TRBJ2-3; D uncertain. This CDR3 is 17 amino acids long. Germline V gene sequence: CDR1 LGHNA, CDR2 YSLEER. DNA for the CDR3: TGCGCTAGCAGCCAAGAAGCTAGTCCCTTGCGCACAGATACGCAGTATTTT. This sequence encodes CASSQEASPLRTDTQYF.

This clonotype was seen many times. The chain couples TRBV5-1 to TRBJ2-1; 9 bases line up with TRBD2. The CDR3 has 15 residues. The V gene end was trimmed by 4 bases and the J gene end by 6 bases; junction bases not matched to a gene: 8. CDR1 is SGHRS, CDR2 YFSETQ, per germline. CDR3 loop: CASSSGTSRGNEQFF. The CDR3 coding sequence is TGCGCCAGCAGCAGCGGGACTAGCAGGGGCAATGAGCAGTTCTTC.

This clonotype was counted ten times or more. The gene calls are TRBV24-1 and TRBJ2-5; D may match TRBD1 or TRBD2 (5 bases each). The CDR3 consists of 16 residues. Germline CDR1 reads KGHDR; CDR2 reads SFDVKD. Trimming removed 2 bases at V and 0 bases at J, with 12 bases between. DNA of the CDR3: TGTGCCACCAGTGATTCCCGGGACCCGTACCAAGAGACCCAGTACTTC. Translating gives CATSDSRDPYQETQYF.

This clonotype appeared many times. The CDR3 coding sequence is TGTGCCTGGAGTCCCGGGACAGGGAATCAGCCCCAGCATTTT. This gives the protein CAWSPGTGNQPQHF. The rearrangement links TRBV30 to TRBJ1-5, with 9 bases aligning to TRBD1. The CDR3 is made up of 14 amino acids. Per the germline V gene, CDR1 is GTSNPN and CDR2 is SVGIG (reference sequence). After removal of 2 bases from V and 4 bases from J, the junction contained 3 bases not matched to a gene.

This clonotype has ten or more counts. This chain joins TRBV10-3 and TRBJ1-1; weak D call: TRBD1 (5 bases). V dropped 11 bases and J dropped 5 bases, with 15 bases sitting between them. CDR1 is ENHRY, CDR2 SYGVKD, per germline. There are 12 residues in the CDR3. This CDR3 is CAARDLETEAFF. In nucleotides, the CDR3 is TGTGCCGCCCGGGACCTAGAGACTGAAGCTTTCTTT.

This clonotype is deemed medium-sized. V gene TRBV5-1 combines with J gene TRBJ2-7; 10 bases match TRBD2. The CDR3 is made up of 14 amino acids. The V and J ends lost 0 bases and 6 bases, in that order; junction bases with no gene match: 3. From germline, CDR1 is SGHRS and CDR2 YFSETQ. CDR3 bases: TGCGCCAGCAGCTTGGGGACTAGCGGCACCGAGCAGTACTTC. Its protein is CASSLGTSGTEQYF. Full variable domain (outside the CDR3, taken from reference TRBV5-1 and TRBJ2-7): KAGVTQTPRYLIKTRGQQVTLSCSPISGHRSVSWYQQTPGQGLQFLFEYFSETQRNKGNFPGRFSGRQFSNSRSEMNVSTLELGDSALYLCASSLGTSGTEQYFGPGTRLTVT.